This T cell receptor (beta chain) comes out of a study of blood T cell repertoires in COVID-19. Turning to the study itself: PBMCs, B-cell-depleted T cells, or T cells were the source of the cDNA or gDNA that made up the material.

How the authors handled the data: By means of reference gene primer amplification, nucleated cell counts were estimated. Produced via immunoSEQ multiplex PCR; TCRdb's table is partial and in-frame only. That table gives V, J and clone size, and the DNA gave D and trimming. Here the sample spans some 37,000 clones, approximately 88% being singletons. Trimming took off 1 base at V and 0 bases at J, with 7 bases between the two ends. Germline V gene lookup returns CDR1 LGHDT and CDR2 YNNKEL (reference sequence). The CDR3 runs 15 residues. The sequenced sample was peripheral blood. This receptor was identified in a woman in her 70s with acute or convalescent COVID-19. V is TRBV3-1 (or the pseudogene TRBV3-2) and J is TRBJ2-1; D might be TRBD1 (5 bases). The CDR3 region is CASSQAGISYNEQFF. The CDR3 DNA reads as TGTGCCAGCAGCCAAGCAGGGATCTCCTACAATGAGCAGTTCTTC.